Below, 18 T cell receptor beta chains from the same sample are listed, as sequenced in a study of T cell responses to AZD1222 COVID-19 vaccine. Some clones are missing from TCRdb's copy, which holds only in-frame ones; the method was immunoSEQ multiplex PCR. Of about 190,000 clones detected, 90% to 95% appear once; the ten largest clones hold roughly 8.4%. The sample was peripheral blood, taken on day 0 of AZD1222 vaccination. The receptor set was obtained from an adult in good health.

The V call is TRBV9, the J call TRBJ1-3; D call uncertain. Germline-derived CDR1 and CDR2 are SGDLS and YYNGEE. The CDR3 totals 17 residues. With 1 base removed from V and 0 bases from J, the gap between germline ends came to 14 bases. In DNA, the CDR3 is TGTGCCAGCAGCGTAATGGACCGGGCGCACTCTGGAAACACCATATATTTT. Residues: CASSVMDRAHSGNTIYF.

The chain is built from TRBV29-1 and TRBJ2-1; 13 bases map to TRBD2. Trimming took 7 bases from V and 8 from J; bases not matched to a gene: 8. The CDR3 covers 14 residues. Germline values: CDR1 SQVTM, CDR2 ANQGSEA. Here the CDR3 DNA reads TGCAGCGCAGCCGGGACTAGCGGGACTTATGAGCAGTTCTTC. This encodes CSAAGTSGTYEQFF.

The chain uses TRBV9 and TRBJ1-2; TRBD1 might be the D (5 bases). The CDR3 is 15 amino acids. Germline-derived CDR1 and CDR2 are SGDLS and YYNGEE. The germline V and J ends were trimmed by 0 bases and 6 bases, with 15 bases remaining between them. CDR3 amino acids: CASSVEGRPVDGYTF. The CDR3 DNA reads TGTGCCAGCAGCGTAGAGGGGCGCCCTGTCGATGGCTACACCTTC.

This clone has only one observation. This chain joins TRBV7-9 and TRBJ1-2, with 9 positions matching TRBD1. The CDR3 sequence is 14 residues long. Germline CDR1 reads SEHNR; CDR2 reads FQNEAQ (reference sequence). The ends lost 4 bases at V and 6 bases at J; junction bases unmatched: 6. CDR3 nucleotide sequence: TGTGCCAGCAGCTCTCGGACAGGGGTGCATGGCTACACCTTC. This gives the protein CASSSRTGVHGYTF. The full variable domain, in which reference TRBV7-9 and TRBJ1-2 provide the parts outside the CDR3, is DTGVSQNPRHKITKRGQNVTFRCDPISEHNRLYWYRQTLGQGPEFLTYFQNEAQLEKSRLLSDRFSAERPKGSFSTLEIQRTEQGDSAMYLCASSSRTGVHGYTFGSGTRLTVV.

V is TRBV29-1 and J is TRBJ1-2; D call uncertain. The V end was cut by 4 bases, the J end by 2 bases, with 5 bases between. Germline values: CDR1 SQVTM, CDR2 ANQGSEA. CDR3 length: 11 residues. The CDR3: CSVVENYGYTF. In nucleotides, the CDR3 is TGCAGCGTTGTGGAGAACTATGGCTACACCTTC.

The chain recombines TRBV13 with TRBJ2-3, with 12 bases matching TRBD2. Germline CDR1 reads PRHDT; CDR2 reads FYEKMQ (reference sequence). The CDR3 covers 16 residues. Trimming at V came to 4 bases and at J to 2 bases, leaving 4 bases not matched to a gene. The CDR3 region is CASSSRLAGVTDTQYF. The CDR3 bases are TGTGCCAGCAGCTCTCGACTAGCGGGGGTCACAGATACGCAGTATTTT.

V gene TRBV6-6 combines with J gene TRBJ2-5; D possibly corresponds to TRBD1 (7 bases). Trimming removed 2 bases at V and 2 bases at J, with 12 bases between. CDR3 size: 15 residues. Germline loops: CDR1 MNHNY, CDR2 SVGAGI (reference sequence). The CDR3 is CASSYGAGQQETQYF. In DNA, the CDR3 is TGTGCCAGCAGTTACGGCGCGGGACAGCAAGAGACCCAGTACTTC.

The CDR3 sequence is CASSVVGGMNTEAFF. DNA for the CDR3: TGTGCCAGCAGCGTAGTCGGGGGAATGAACACTGAAGCTTTCTTT. The V gene is TRBV9, the J gene TRBJ1-1, with D perhaps matching TRBD1 (5 bases). Trimming left V 0 bases short and J 0 bases short, with 9 bases between. The CDR3 runs to 15 residues. The germline V gene has CDR1 SGDLS and CDR2 YYNGEE.

The chain couples TRBV4-2 to TRBJ1-4; D unresolved. Germline CDR1 LGHNA, CDR2 YNFKEQ. The V end lost 0 bases, the J end lost 3 bases, and 14 bases lay between the germline ends. The CDR3 spans 17 residues. The CDR3 is CASSQEGSLFANEKLFF. For the CDR3, the DNA is TGTGCCAGCAGCCAAGAGGGCTCCCTGTTCGCTAATGAAAAACTGTTTTTT.

J is TRBJ1-3 and V is TRBV7-9, with a possible D match to TRBD1 (5 bases). The germline V gene has CDR1 SEHNR and CDR2 FQNEAQ (reference sequence). The length of the CDR3 is 13 residues. V shed 7 bases and J shed 11 bases, with 18 bases lying between them. The CDR3 protein is CASIAGQFDAIYF. Here the CDR3 DNA reads TGTGCCAGCATCGCAGGACAATTTGACGCCATATATTTT.

The chain carries TRBV7-6 and TRBJ2-7; TRBD2 matches 7 bases. V lost 4 bases to trimming and J lost 5 bases; unmatched junction nucleotides: 17. Germline CDR1 is SGHVS and CDR2 is FNYEAQ. The CDR3 has 17 residues. The CDR3 region is CASSCEAALGRVHEQYF. The CDR3, as DNA: TGTGCCAGCAGCTGTGAGGCCGCTTTGGGGAGGGTCCACGAGCAGTACTTC.

V and J are TRBV9 and TRBJ2-7; TRBD2 might be the D (6 bases). V lost 4 bases and J lost 0, with 14 bases in between. CDR3 length: 15 amino acids. Germline V CDR1 and CDR2: SGDLS, YYNGEE. CDR3 in amino acids: CASSRGLANSYEQYF. The CDR3 DNA is TGTGCCAGCAGCCGTGGGCTAGCGAACTCCTACGAGCAGTACTTC.

The genes are TRBV2 and TRBJ2-1; 13 bases match TRBD2. This CDR3 comprises 15 residues. CDR1 is SNHLY and CDR2 is FYNNEI in the germline V gene. V shed 6 bases and J 6 bases; nucleotides not matched to a gene: 5. The CDR3 coding sequence is TGTGCCAGCAGCCCACTAGCGGGAGGGCCCAATGAGCAGTTCTTC. This codes for CASSPLAGGPNEQFF.

The rearrangement joins TRBV9 to TRBJ2-1; 13 bases are shared with TRBD2. Germline V gives CDR1 SGDLS, CDR2 YYNGEE. The CDR3 consists of 16 residues. J was trimmed by 4 bases and V by 3 bases; bases with no gene match: 4. As DNA, the CDR3 is TGTGCCAGCAGCGAGGGACTAGCGGGATTATACAATGAGCAGTTCTTC. Residues: CASSEGLAGLYNEQFF.

The V and J genes are TRBV4-3 and TRBJ2-7; no clear D gene. CDR1 LGHNA and CDR2 YSLEER come from the germline V gene. The CDR3 covers 15 residues. Trimming cost V 0 bases and J 2 bases, with 11 bases left between them. The CDR3 nucleotides read TGCGCCAGCAGCCAAGATTTGGGGAAGGCCTACGAGCAGTACTTC. Protein product: CASSQDLGKAYEQYF.

The chain joins TRBV5-1 to TRBJ1-2; maybe TRBD1 (6 bases). Per germline, CDR1 SGHRS and CDR2 YFSETQ. V was shortened by 4 bases and J by 4 bases, with 17 bases between the two germline ends. The CDR3 runs to 15 residues. As DNA, the CDR3 is TGCGCCAGCAGCCCGGTCAGGGGCAACGCCTATGGCTACACCTTC. This encodes CASSPVRGNAYGYTF.

The chain uses TRBV5-6 and TRBJ1-4; unclear D gene. This CDR3 has 13 amino acids. The V end was cut by 0 bases, the J end by 6 bases, with 6 bases between. CDR1 is SGHDT, CDR2 YYEEEE, per germline. For the CDR3, the DNA is TGTGCCAGCAGCTTGGGCGGGGATGAAAAACTGTTTTTT. Amino acids: CASSLGGDEKLFF.

The V gene is TRBV5-1, the J gene TRBJ1-4; 9 nucleotides agree with TRBD1. The CDR3 consists of 14 residues. V lost 4 bases and J lost 6; bases outside the gene matches: 4. In germline, CDR1 is SGHRS, CDR2 YFSETQ. The chain's CDR3 is CASSATGGDEKLFF. CDR3 nucleotides: TGCGCCAGCAGCGCGACAGGGGGAGATGAAAAACTGTTTTTT.